This T cell receptor beta chain was documented in a study of blood T cell repertoires in COVID-19. Study summary: Some COVID-19 samples were acute and others convalescent; all came from the United States, Italy and Spain. Sources were T cells, B-cell-depleted T cells, or PBMCs; the material itself was cDNA or gDNA.

Germline CDR1 is SEHNR and CDR2 is FQNEAQ (reference sequence). The CDR3 is made up of 13 amino acids. V was cut by 7 bases and J by 5 bases, with 12 bases left in between. Seattle's cohort entered during active infection and was followed longitudinally. Per the study methods: Estimation of nucleated cell counts relied on the amplification of reference gene primers. This table comes from immunoSEQ multiplex PCR, and its TCRdb copy is limited to in-frame clones, with some not included. Clone size and V and J calls were adopted from that table, with D and trimming inferred from the DNA. The data contain about 52,000 clones, 82% of them seen just once; the ten biggest clones take up around 10%.

The sample consisted of peripheral blood. The sequence was obtained from an elderly man with COVID-19, enrolled during active disease. V usage is TRBV7-9 and J usage is TRBJ1-5; D is ambiguous. In nucleotides, the CDR3 is TGTGCCAGCACCAAGACCGGGGATCAGCCCCAGCATTTT. Translation: CASTKTGDQPQHF.